This TCR beta chain was identified in a study of cytomegalovirus exposure and HLA in healthy donors. Broader study findings: Cytomegalovirus-associated status was assigned to more than 150 TCR beta chains.

A single count supports this clone. The antigen is not known. Produced via immunoSEQ multiplex PCR; TCRdb's table is partial and in-frame only. The sample lists over 250,000 clones, about 86% seen once, with approximately 1% in the top ten. The TCR originated in a young woman in good health and CMV-seronegative. Source material: PBMCs.

The CDR3 region has the DNA TGCGCCAGCAGCTTGTTGCAGGGAACTAACTATGGCTACACCTTC. Its translation: CASSLLQGTNYGYTF. This sequence joins TRBV5-1 and TRBJ1-2; maybe TRBD1 (5 bases). Trimming pared 1 base from V and 0 bases from J, leaving 10 bases between. Germline V lookup: CDR1 SGHRS, CDR2 YFSETQ. The CDR3 spans 15 residues.